One and the same sample provided the 23 T cell receptor beta chains below, sequenced in a study of blood T cell repertoires in COVID-19. Sequenced by immunoSEQ multiplex PCR; TCRdb stores in-frame clones only, minus some. This repertoire shows about 320,000 clones, around 88% found once; its top ten account for 1.5% to 2%. Sequences were obtained from peripheral blood. Receptors originate from a woman aged 25 to 39 with COVID-19, enrolled during active disease.

The chain joins TRBV2 to TRBJ2-1, with D possibly TRBD1 on 6 matching bases. Trimming took 3 bases from V and 2 from J, leaving 14 bases between them. In germline, CDR1 is SNHLY, CDR2 FYNNEI. The CDR3 is made up of 16 amino acids. CDR3 sequence: CASSDGRQDPYNEQFF. DNA for the CDR3: TGTGCCAGCAGTGACGGCCGACAGGACCCCTACAATGAGCAGTTCTTC.

Of note for this clone: Distinct nucleotide sequences in the sample also encode this CDR3. The rearrangement uses TRBV6-5 and TRBJ1-3, with D maybe TRBD1 (6 bases). The CDR3 sequence is 14 residues long. Trimming stripped 6 bases from V and 4 bases from J, with 13 bases between. Looked up from germline, CDR1 is MNHEY and CDR2 is SVGAGI. The CDR3 spells CASSPQGSGNTIYF. The CDR3 DNA reads TGTGCCAGCAGCCCACAGGGCTCCGGAAACACCATATATTTT.

This clone was seen a handful of times. The V call is TRBV18, the J call TRBJ1-5, with a possible D match to TRBD1 (6 bases). Germline values: CDR1 KGHSH, CDR2 LQKENI. V lost 2 bases and J 4 bases, leaving 12 bases between the germline ends. The CDR3 extends over 15 amino acids. The DNA of the CDR3 is TGTGCCAGCTCACCAGAAACAGGGAGTAATCAGCCCCAGCATTTT. Encoded protein: CASSPETGSNQPQHF.

The V gene is TRBV10-2, the J gene TRBJ2-7; 10 bases are a match to TRBD1. Looked up from germline, CDR1 is WSHSY and CDR2 is SAAADI. The length of the CDR3 is 15 residues. Trimming removed 7 bases from V and 2 bases from J; junction bases left unmatched: 8. The CDR3 protein is CASKAGTGATYEQYV. CDR3 in DNA: TGCGCCAGCAAGGCCGGGACAGGGGCGACCTACGAGCAGTACGTC.

The chain links TRBV7-9 to TRBJ1-3; TRBD1 agrees at 7 bases. CDR3 length: 14 residues. The J segment lost 2 bases and the V segment lost 5 bases, leaving 3 bases of the junction unmatched. The germline V gene has CDR1 SEHNR and CDR2 FQNEAQ (reference sequence). The CDR3 DNA follows: TGTGCCAGCAGCCACACAGGGGCTGGAAACACCATATATTTT. It yields the protein CASSHTGAGNTIYF. The full variable domain, rest sourced from reference TRBV7-9 and TRBJ1-3, is DTGVSQNPRHKITKRGQNVTFRCDPISEHNRLYWYRQTLGQGPEFLTYFQNEAQLEKSRLLSDRFSAERPKGSFSTLEIQRTEQGDSAMYLCASSHTGAGNTIYFGEGSWLTVV.

This clone was observed a single time. The chain has TRBV27 and TRBJ2-5; 9 positions agree with TRBD1. The germline V gene encodes CDR1 MNHEY and CDR2 SMNVEV (reference sequence). V was pared by 4 bases and J by 6 bases, with 12 bases of the junction left unmatched. CDR3 length: 16 residues. CDR3 protein: CASSSYRTGVRKTQYF. The CDR3 DNA follows: TGTGCCAGCAGTTCCTATCGGACAGGGGTGAGAAAGACCCAGTACTTC.

The J gene is TRBJ1-2, the V gene TRBV19, with TRBD1 matching over 7 bases. Trimming removed 6 bases from V and 4 bases from J; junction bases left unmatched: 2. Germline CDR1 is LNHDA and CDR2 is SQIVND (reference sequence). CDR3 size: 12 residues. The CDR3 is CASRTGFYGYTF. In DNA form, the CDR3 reads TGTGCCAGTAGGACAGGGTTCTATGGCTACACCTTC.

V usage is TRBV5-5 and J usage is TRBJ1-1; D call uncertain. Between the trimmed V and J ends, which lost 2 bases and 6 bases, there was a span of 11 bases. From germline, CDR1 is SGHKS and CDR2 YYEKEE (reference sequence). The CDR3 is made up of 13 amino acids. The CDR3 nucleotides read TGTGCCAGCAGCTTCAGTGCTTTGGCTGAAGCTTTCTTT. Translation gives CASSFSALAEAFF.

The rearrangement uses TRBV7-2 and TRBJ2-7; D gene ambiguous. Germline lookup yields CDR1 SGHTA and CDR2 FQGNSA. This CDR3 is built from 14 residues. V was pared by 2 bases and J by 0 bases, with 8 bases between. The DNA of the CDR3 is TGTGCCAGCAGCTTATCTCTGAGCTCCTACGAGCAGTACGTC. It codes for CASSLSLSSYEQYV.

This chain uses TRBV5-4 with TRBJ1-1; D gene uncertain. CDR1 and CDR2 (germline): SGHNT, YYREEE (reference sequence). The CDR3 is 14 residues long. V was trimmed by 2 bases and J by 1 base, leaving 9 bases between them. Written as DNA, the CDR3 is TGTGCCAGCAGCTTCGGGTTTACGAACACTGAAGCTTTCTTT. It codes for CASSFGFTNTEAFF.

The chain combines TRBV3-1 (or the pseudogene TRBV3-2) with TRBJ2-1; possibly TRBD1 for D (5 bases). V was trimmed by 3 bases and J by 4 bases, leaving 10 bases between them. CDR1 is LGHDT and CDR2 is YNNKEL in the germline V gene (reference sequence). The CDR3 spans 14 residues. CDR3 coding DNA: TGTGCCAGCAGCCACTTTGACAGATACAATGAGCAGTTCTTC. Translation gives CASSHFDRYNEQFF.

This clone occurred once. The rearrangement joins TRBV7-2 to TRBJ2-5; 9 bases agree with TRBD2. Germline CDR1 and CDR2: SGHTA and FQGNSA. The CDR3 runs 15 residues. After removal of 1 base from V and 5 bases from J, the junction contained 5 bases not matched to a gene. The CDR3 DNA follows: TGTGCCAGCAGCTTAGATTGGACTAGCGCCGAGACCCAGTACTTC. Translation gives CASSLDWTSAETQYF.

CDR3 DNA: TGTGCCAGCAGCTTGCCTAGCTTGGAGACCCAGTACTTC. Its translation is CASSLPSLETQYF. The chain couples TRBV11-3 to TRBJ2-5; TRBD2 might be the D (5 bases). CDR1 is SGHNT and CDR2 is YENEEA in the germline V gene. Trimming took 3 bases from V and 5 from J, leaving 10 bases between them. This CDR3 is built from 13 residues.

The rearrangement joins TRBV6-4 to TRBJ2-2; D is uncertain. CDR1 is MRHNA and CDR2 is SNTAGT in the germline V gene. Trimming took off 3 bases at V and 7 bases at J, with 12 bases between the two ends. This CDR3 contains 14 residues. In DNA, the CDR3 is TGTGCCAGCAGTGATTTCTCGACGGGCGGGGAGCTGTTTTTT. Translation gives CASSDFSTGGELFF.

Concerning this clone: The sample holds other DNA sequences that translate to the same CDR3. The genes are TRBV7-2 and TRBJ2-5; possibly TRBD2 for D (5 bases). Deletions cut 0 bases from V and 2 bases from J, with 7 bases between. This CDR3 comprises 14 residues. Germline V CDR1 and CDR2: SGHTA, FQGNSA. CDR3 sequence reads: CASSLAGAQETQYF. CDR3 in DNA: TGTGCCAGCAGCTTAGCGGGAGCGCAAGAGACCCAGTACTTC.

The chain couples TRBV19 to TRBJ1-6; TRBD1 might be the D (5 bases). Trimming pared 4 bases from V and 10 bases from J, leaving 20 bases between. Germline CDR1 and CDR2: LNHDA and SQIVND (reference sequence). The CDR3 spans 16 residues. The CDR3: CASSTFYDQGRSPLHF. The CDR3 DNA reads as TGTGCCAGTAGTACCTTTTATGACCAGGGTCGGTCACCCCTCCACTTT.

This clone was seen just once. The J gene is TRBJ1-1, the V gene TRBV5-4, with a possible D match to TRBD1 (6 bases). The CDR3 contains 13 residues. Trimming cost V 2 bases and J 8 bases, with 13 bases left between them. CDR1 is SGHNT and CDR2 is YYREEE in the germline V gene (reference sequence). The CDR3 DNA reads as TGTGCCAGCAGCTTAGAGATTCAGGGGGAAGCTTTCTTT. Protein sequence: CASSLEIQGEAFF.

The J gene is TRBJ1-5, the V gene TRBV7-9; D gene uncertain. V lost 4 bases and J 2 bases, leaving 9 bases between the germline ends. The CDR3 length is 14 residues. CDR1 is SEHNR, CDR2 FQNEAQ, per germline (reference sequence). CDR3 protein: CASSSLLGNQPQHF. In nucleotides, the CDR3 is TGTGCCAGCAGCTCCCTCCTTGGCAATCAGCCCCAGCATTTT.

This rearrangement joins TRBV5-4 to TRBJ1-1, with 7 bases matching TRBD1. The germline V gene encodes CDR1 SGHNT and CDR2 YYREEE (reference sequence). Trimming at V came to 6 bases and at J to 0 bases, leaving 8 bases not matched to a gene. The CDR3 spans 15 residues. CDR3 coding DNA: TGTGCCAGCACCCTACCGGGACAGATGAACACTGAAGCTTTCTTT. Amino acid sequence: CASTLPGQMNTEAFF.

This clone showed up just once. The chain recombines TRBV6-4 with TRBJ2-1; TRBD1 matches 8 bases. From germline, CDR1 is MRHNA and CDR2 SNTAGT. Trimming at V came to 3 bases and at J to 15 bases, leaving 10 bases not matched to a gene. The CDR3 spans 13 residues. CDR3 coding DNA: TGTGCCAGCAGTGAGCTAACAGGGGGTCGCCTGTTCTTC. This sequence encodes CASSELTGGRLFF.

The chain links TRBV4-2 to TRBJ2-6; D is ambiguous. The CDR3 contains 15 residues. With 2 bases removed from V and 3 bases from J, the gap between germline ends came to 8 bases. Germline loops: CDR1 LGHNA, CDR2 YNFKEQ. The CDR3 reads CASSQFFRGANVLTF. For the CDR3, the DNA is TGTGCCAGCAGCCAATTTTTTCGTGGGGCCAACGTCCTGACTTTC.

The V call is TRBV14, the J call TRBJ2-7; tentative D call: TRBD1 (6 bases). With 1 base removed from V and 0 bases from J, the gap between germline ends came to 10 bases. CDR3 length: 15 residues. Germline assignment: CDR1 SGHDN and CDR2 FVKESK. This CDR3 is CASSQGGQGSYEQYV. Here the CDR3 DNA reads TGTGCCAGCAGCCAAGGGGGGCAGGGCTCCTACGAGCAGTACGTC.

The rearrangement links TRBV4-2 to TRBJ2-7; D may be TRBD1 (5 bases). Germline V CDR1 and CDR2: LGHNA, YNFKEQ. The ends were cut back, 7 bases at V and 2 bases at J, with 15 bases in the middle. The CDR3 is made up of 14 amino acids. The CDR3 DNA is TGTGCCAGCACCCCGAGCACAGGCCCCTACGAGCAGTACTTC. It encodes CASTPSTGPYEQYF.